Following are 10 T cell receptor beta chains from one sample sequenced in a study of T cell responses to AZD1222 COVID-19 vaccine. The repertoire was sequenced with immunoSEQ multiplex PCR; TCRdb's copy has only in-frame clones and lacks some. The repertoire consists of approximately 200,000 clones, with approximately 89% occurring once and the leading ten covering 3% to 3.5%. The sequencing here drew on peripheral blood, taken 28 days after the second AZD1222 dose. The source is an adult who received the AZD1222 COVID-19 vaccine.

The chain joins TRBV27 to TRBJ1-2, with a weak D call TRBD1 (5 bases). Germline loops: CDR1 MNHEY, CDR2 SMNVEV (reference sequence). The length of the CDR3 is 15 residues. Trimming removed 5 bases from V and 3 bases from J, with 16 bases in between. The CDR3 sequence is CASSEGSGFHYGYTF. The CDR3, as DNA: TGTGCCAGCAGTGAGGGGTCGGGGTTTCACTATGGCTACACCTTC.

The V and J genes are TRBV14 and TRBJ2-1, with 7 bases that match TRBD2. The V gene's germline CDR1 is SGHDN and CDR2 FVKESK. This CDR3 is 18 amino acids long. V shed 0 bases and J 3 bases; nucleotides not matched to a gene: 11. The CDR3 here is CASSQEGMREPFYNEQFF. CDR3 in DNA: TGTGCCAGCAGCCAAGAAGGCATGCGGGAGCCTTTCTACAATGAGCAGTTCTTC.

This sequence joins TRBV11-2 and TRBJ1-5, with a weak D call TRBD1 (6 bases). The V end was cut by 5 bases, the J end by 2 bases, with 13 bases between. The CDR3 contains 15 residues. Germline V gives CDR1 SGHAT, CDR2 FQNNGV. DNA of the CDR3: TGTGCCAGCAGCCCGGACAGCTGGGGCAATCAGCCCCAGCATTTT. Protein sequence: CASSPDSWGNQPQHF.

This chain joins TRBV6-5 and TRBJ1-6, with 10 bases identical to TRBD1. V trimming: 6 bases; J trimming: 7 bases; junction bases outside the gene matches: 3. This CDR3 contains 14 residues. The V gene's germline CDR1 is MNHEY and CDR2 SVGAGI. The CDR3 DNA follows: TGTGCCAGCAGCAGGACAGGGGGGAATTCACCCCTCCACTTT. Translating it yields CASSRTGGNSPLHF.

The chain is built from TRBV7-3 and TRBJ1-2, with 7 bases that match TRBD1. J was trimmed by 6 bases and V by 10 bases; bases with no gene match: 8. This CDR3 has 12 amino acids. In germline, CDR1 is SGHTA, CDR2 FQGTGA. Here the CDR3 reads CATIQGNHGYTF. The CDR3 region has the DNA TGTGCCACGATACAGGGGAATCATGGCTACACCTTC.

The chain combines TRBV4-2 with TRBJ2-1, with 9 bases aligning to TRBD2. The CDR3 runs 16 residues. V lost 4 bases and J lost 6; bases outside the gene matches: 10. Looked up from germline, CDR1 is LGHNA and CDR2 is YNFKEQ. The CDR3 nucleotides read TGTGCCAGCAGCCCGATAGCGGGAGTAGCCTCCAATGAGCAGTTCTTC. Amino acids: CASSPIAGVASNEQFF.

The chain employs TRBV7-3 and TRBJ2-3; D is undetermined. Germline V gene data show CDR1 as SGHTA and CDR2 as FQGTGA. The V end lost 6 bases, the J end lost 4 bases, and 11 bases lay between the germline ends. This CDR3 is built from 13 residues. CDR3 region: CASSFTLADTQYF. The CDR3 DNA reads TGTGCCAGCAGTTTCACACTGGCAGATACGCAGTATTTT.

The V and J genes are TRBV28 and TRBJ1-4; TRBD1 matches 8 bases. CDR1 and CDR2 (germline): MDHEN, SYDVKM. Trimming cost V 5 bases and J 7 bases; bases outside gene matches: 9. The CDR3 loop spans 15 amino acids. CDR3 amino acids: CASSPGGRGGEKLFF. CDR3 in DNA: TGTGCCAGCAGTCCAGGGGGCAGGGGTGGTGAAAAACTGTTTTTT.

The rearrangement joins TRBV9 to TRBJ2-5, with D unresolved. The germline CDR1 and CDR2 sequences are SGDLS and YYNGEE. CDR3 length equals 13 residues. The V and J ends lost 1 base and 5 bases respectively, with 9 bases between them. The CDR3 coding sequence is TGTGCCAGCAGCGTACTGGGCGGCGAGACCCAGTACTTC. Its protein is CASSVLGGETQYF.

The chain couples TRBV15 to TRBJ2-7; 9 nucleotides agree with TRBD1. Per the germline V gene, CDR1 is LNHNV and CDR2 is YYDKDF (reference sequence). The CDR3 totals 16 residues. J was trimmed by 3 bases and V by 0 bases; bases with no gene match: 6. CDR3 sequence reads: CATSRELVTGGYEQYF. DNA of the CDR3: TGTGCCACCAGCAGAGAACTGGTGACAGGGGGCTACGAGCAGTACTTC. The complete variable domain, with remaining parts taken from reference TRBV15 and TRBJ2-7, reads DAMVIQNPRYQVTQFGKPVTLSCSQTLNHNVMYWYQQKSSQAPKLLFHYYDKDFNNEADTPDNFQSRRPNTSFCFLDIRSPGLGDTAMYLCATSRELVTGGYEQYFGPGTRLTVT.